This record concerns one T cell receptor (beta chain) sequence. Its specificity is unknown. The sample comes from a study of cytomegalovirus exposure and HLA in healthy donors. Study findings and constraints: The majority of TCR sequences were rare, yet some public TCRs appeared in many donors. The TCR clusters that emerged in the first cohort tended, a later analysis found, to co-occur in the 110 or so validation repertoires.

TCRdb keeps only in-frame clones here, not all; method: immunoSEQ multiplex PCR. The sample comprises over 200,000 clones, approximately 82% of which are singletons, and around 5.6% rests with the top ten. The donors were members of the roughly 120-subject validation cohort (separate from the approximately 670-subject first cohort). The CDR3 spans 16 residues. Germline V gene data show CDR1 as MNHEY and CDR2 as SMNVEV (reference sequence). Trimming pared 5 bases from V and 0 bases from J, leaving 13 bases between. The rearrangement joins TRBV27 to TRBJ1-4; D call uncertain. This receptor was taken from a woman between 18 and 29 years old in good health and CMV-seronegative. The source material was PBMCs. The DNA for the CDR3 is TGTGCCAGCAGTCCCCTCGACCCTGCAACTAATGAAAAACTGTTTTTT. Its protein product is CASSPLDPATNEKLFF.